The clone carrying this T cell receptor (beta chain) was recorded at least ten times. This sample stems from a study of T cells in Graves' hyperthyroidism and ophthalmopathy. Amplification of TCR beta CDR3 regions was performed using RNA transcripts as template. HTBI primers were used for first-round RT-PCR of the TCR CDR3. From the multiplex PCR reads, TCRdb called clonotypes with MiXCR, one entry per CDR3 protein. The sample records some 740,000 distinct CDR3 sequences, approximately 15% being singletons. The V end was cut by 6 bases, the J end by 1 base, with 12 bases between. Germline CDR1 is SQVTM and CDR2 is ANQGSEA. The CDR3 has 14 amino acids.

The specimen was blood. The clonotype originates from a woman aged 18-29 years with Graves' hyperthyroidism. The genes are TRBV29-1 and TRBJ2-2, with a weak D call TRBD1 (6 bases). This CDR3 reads CSVRRTVNTGELFF. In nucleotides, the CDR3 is TGCAGCGTACGCCGGACAGTGAACACCGGGGAGCTGTTTTTT.